What follows are 20 T cell receptor beta chains derived from one specimen sequenced in a study of OX40 agonist ivuxolimab in advanced cancers. The table came from immunoSEQ multiplex PCR; TCRdb's copy has only in-frame clones and leaves some out. The sample holds tens of thousands of clones, around 89% seen once. Sequencing was performed on CD4+ or CD8+ T cells sorted from blood, taken in a trial of the OX40 agonist ivuxolimab. The source of these receptors is an adult with an advanced solid tumor such as melanoma, head and neck, liver or kidney cancer.

The chain is built from TRBV16 and TRBJ1-1; the match to TRBD1 covers 9 bases. This CDR3 has 13 residues. Germline CDR1 reads KGHSY; CDR2 reads FQNENV. Trimming cost V 5 bases and J 7 bases; bases outside gene matches: 5. CDR3: CASSTDRGLEAFF. The CDR3 DNA is TGTGCCAGCAGCACGGACAGGGGACTTGAAGCTTTCTTT.

The chain uses TRBV7-9 and TRBJ2-7; 9 nucleotides align to TRBD1. Germline trimming cut 0 bases from V and 4 bases from J; bases unmatched to any gene: 7. The CDR3 has 16 amino acids. Germline V lookup: CDR1 SEHNR, CDR2 FQNEAQ (reference sequence). CDR3 in DNA: TGTGCCAGCAGCTTAGCGACAGGGGGAGGATCGTACGAGCAGTACTTC. It translates to CASSLATGGGSYEQYF.

This chain uses TRBV9 with TRBJ2-3; D not resolved. V was shortened by 3 bases and J by 6 bases, with 8 bases between the two germline ends. This CDR3 has 12 amino acids. Germline CDR1 and CDR2: SGDLS and YYNGEE. CDR3 nucleotides: TGTGCCAGCAGCGCCGCCGGGGATACGCAGTATTTT. This sequence encodes CASSAAGDTQYF. The variable domain in full, with the rest retrieved from reference TRBV9 and TRBJ2-3, is DSGVTQTPKHLITATGQRVTLRCSPRSGDLSVYWYQQSLDQGLQFLIQYYNGEERAKGNILERFSAQQFPDLHSELNLSSLELGDSALYFCASSAAGDTQYFGPGTRLTVL.

In DNA form, the CDR3 reads TGTGCCAGCAGCTTGGAAAATTCAGGACGTGGTTATGGCTACACCTTC. As protein: CASSLENSGRGYGYTF. The chain links TRBV5-6 to TRBJ1-2; D remains ambiguous. Looked up from germline, CDR1 is SGHDT and CDR2 is YYEEEE. V was cut by 0 bases and J by 5 bases, with 17 bases left in between. The CDR3 extends over 16 amino acids.

The CDR3 DNA sequence: TGTGCCAGCTCACCTTATCAGTTAGAGAGCTCTGGAAACACCATATATTTT. Amino acid sequence: CASSPYQLESSGNTIYF. The chain couples TRBV18 to TRBJ1-3, with D hard to call. CDR1 and CDR2 from the germline V gene are KGHSH and LQKENI. The length of the CDR3 is 17 residues. V gave up 3 bases and J gave up 0 bases, with 15 bases separating them. The entire variable domain, with the rest obtained from reference TRBV18 and TRBJ1-3, is as follows: NAGVMQNPRHLVRRRGQEARLRCSPMKGHSHVYWYRQLPEEGLKFMVYLQKENIIDESGMPKERFSAEFPKEGPSILRIQQVVRGDSAAYFCASSPYQLESSGNTIYFGEGSWLTVV.

The sample holds a few counts of this clone. This chain links TRBV28 with TRBJ1-2; 10 bases match TRBD1. This CDR3 region has 13 residues. The germline gives CDR1 MDHEN, CDR2 SYDVKM. After removal of 5 bases from V and 8 bases from J, the junction contained 5 bases not matched to a gene. In nucleotides, the CDR3 is TGTGCCAGCAGTCTTCAGACAGGGGGCGGCTACACCTTC. It codes for CASSLQTGGGYTF.

The genes are TRBV27 and TRBJ1-2; 9 bases line up with TRBD1. V lost 4 bases to trimming and J lost 4 bases; unmatched junction nucleotides: 4. CDR3 size: 14 residues. Germline V lookup: CDR1 MNHEY, CDR2 SMNVEV (reference sequence). CDR3 protein: CASSSPDRGYGYTF. The CDR3 nucleotides read TGTGCCAGCAGTTCGCCGGACAGGGGCTATGGCTACACCTTC.

Only a few counts were recorded for this clone. This chain joins TRBV28 and TRBJ1-5; D gene ambiguous. This CDR3 spans 14 amino acids. The V and J ends lost 6 bases and 4 bases respectively, with 13 bases between them. Germline V gene data show CDR1 as MDHEN and CDR2 as SYDVKM. DNA of the CDR3: TGTGCCAGCAGCAATACAGCGAGGAATCAGCCCCAGCATTTT. Protein: CASSNTARNQPQHF. The variable domain in full, completed from reference TRBV28 and TRBJ1-5, reads DVKVTQSSRYLVKRTGEKVFLECVQDMDHENMFWYRQDPGLGLRLIYFSYDVKMKEKGDIPEGYSVSREKKERFSLILESASTNQTSMYLCASSNTARNQPQHFGDGTRLSIL.

The rearrangement links TRBV19 to TRBJ1-3; possibly TRBD1 for D (5 bases). The CDR3 extends over 16 amino acids. V lost 7 bases and J lost 0, with 16 bases in between. Germline V CDR1 and CDR2: LNHDA, SQIVND (reference sequence). The DNA for the CDR3 is TGTGCCAGTACCCCCGGGACGGCCACCTCTGGAAACACCATATATTTT. It is translated as CASTPGTATSGNTIYF.

The chain combines TRBV6-5 with TRBJ2-1; TRBD2 might be the D (8 bases). Deletions cut 5 bases from V and 9 bases from J, with 20 bases between. Germline assignment: CDR1 MNHEY and CDR2 SVGAGI. The CDR3 is 15 residues long. The CDR3 here is CASSPGGTNRGEQFF. CDR3 DNA: TGTGCCAGCAGTCCGGGGGGGACCAACAGGGGTGAGCAGTTCTTC.

This rearrangement joins TRBV4-1 to TRBJ1-3, with unresolved D. The V gene's germline CDR1 is MGHRA and CDR2 YSYEKL. Trimming took 0 bases from V and 2 from J, leaving 14 bases between them. This CDR3 is 17 amino acids long. CDR3 sequence reads: CASSQDRQPFTGNTIYF. CDR3 in DNA: TGCGCCAGCAGCCAAGATCGCCAGCCCTTTACTGGAAACACCATATATTTT.

V is TRBV18 and J is TRBJ2-7, with D perhaps TRBD1 or TRBD2 (6 bases each). Germline V gene sequence: CDR1 KGHSH, CDR2 LQKENI. The CDR3 runs to 16 residues. V lost 3 bases and J lost 3, with 18 bases in between. The CDR3 spells CASSPLGGNGVYEQYF. The CDR3 bases are TGTGCCAGCTCACCCCTGGGGGGCAACGGGGTCTACGAGCAGTACTTC.

The rearrangement joins TRBV28 to TRBJ2-1; D perhaps matches TRBD2 (5 bases). Germline CDR1 and CDR2: MDHEN and SYDVKM. The length of the CDR3 is 12 residues. V lost 2 bases and J 13 bases, leaving 12 bases between the germline ends. The CDR3 loop is CASSLASGPQFF. CDR3 nucleotide sequence: TGTGCCAGCAGTTTAGCCAGCGGTCCCCAGTTCTTC.

The count of this clone is one. V is TRBV6-5 and J is TRBJ2-1, with 7 bases lining up with TRBD1. V lost 4 bases, J lost 6 bases, and 6 bases stayed unmatched. This CDR3 comprises 14 residues. Per germline, CDR1 MNHEY and CDR2 SVGAGI. CDR3 coding DNA: TGTGCCAGCAGTTTCGGACAGGCCCCCAATGAGCAGTTCTTC. It codes for CASSFGQAPNEQFF.

V usage is TRBV7-9 and J usage is TRBJ2-7; D not resolved. Germline CDR1 SEHNR, CDR2 FQNEAQ (reference sequence). V dropped 6 bases and J dropped 5 bases, with 20 bases sitting between them. The length of the CDR3 is 15 residues. In nucleotides, the CDR3 is TGTGCCAGCAGTTCCCCGACCAGGTATCAGAACGAGCAGTACTTC. This codes for CASSSPTRYQNEQYF.

The chain couples TRBV10-3 to TRBJ2-1, with TRBD2 matching over 11 bases. J lost 9 bases, V lost 3 bases, and 7 bases had no gene match. Germline V gene data show CDR1 as ENHRY and CDR2 as SYGVKD. The CDR3 has 15 amino acids. In nucleotides, the CDR3 is TGTGCCATCAGTGAACTGCTAGCGGGAGGTGGTGAGCAGTTCTTC. This encodes CAISELLAGGGEQFF.

The chain combines TRBV6-5 with TRBJ2-7; the D gene is possibly TRBD2 (5 bases). Germline CDR1 and CDR2: MNHEY and SVGAGI. V was shortened by 5 bases and J by 2 bases, with 16 bases between the two germline ends. The CDR3 runs 15 residues. The CDR3 DNA sequence: TGTGCCAGCAGTAGGCTAGGAGGCCCCACCTACGAGCAGTACTTC. Translated: CASSRLGGPTYEQYF.

This chain connects TRBV6-5 to TRBJ2-5; 8 bases align to TRBD1. The CDR3 is 14 amino acids. V shed 6 bases, J shed 1 base, and the junction held 4 bases outside the gene matches. CDR1 is MNHEY, CDR2 SVGAGI, per germline. The CDR3 coding sequence is TGTGCCAGCAGCAGGGGGCAGGGCCAAGAGACCCAGTACTTC. Encoded protein: CASSRGQGQETQYF.

This chain links TRBV27 with TRBJ1-6; 10 bases are a match to TRBD1. The germline gives CDR1 MNHEY, CDR2 SMNVEV (reference sequence). The CDR3 sequence is 15 residues long. The V gene end was trimmed by 5 bases and the J gene end by 7 bases; junction bases not matched to a gene: 5. The CDR3 reads CASSRQGAQNSPLHF. The CDR3 bases are TGTGCCAGCAGTAGACAGGGGGCTCAGAATTCACCCCTCCACTTT.

V usage is TRBV2 and J usage is TRBJ2-7; maybe TRBD2 (6 bases). V was trimmed by 8 bases and J by 0 bases, leaving 14 bases between them. Germline V CDR1 and CDR2: SNHLY, FYNNEI. This CDR3 comprises 14 residues. CDR3: CASGVAEASYEQYF. In DNA, the CDR3 is TGTGCCAGCGGGGTAGCGGAGGCCTCCTACGAGCAGTACTTC.